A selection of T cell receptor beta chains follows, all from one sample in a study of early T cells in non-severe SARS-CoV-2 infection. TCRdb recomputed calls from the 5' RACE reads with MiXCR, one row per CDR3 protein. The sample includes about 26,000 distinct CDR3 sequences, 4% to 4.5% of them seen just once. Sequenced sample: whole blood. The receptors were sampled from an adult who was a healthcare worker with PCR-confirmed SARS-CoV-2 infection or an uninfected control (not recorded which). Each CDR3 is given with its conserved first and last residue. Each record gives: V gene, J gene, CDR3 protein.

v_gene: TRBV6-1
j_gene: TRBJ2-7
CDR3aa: CASSLGQGGTYEQYF

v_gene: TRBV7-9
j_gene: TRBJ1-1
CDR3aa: CASSPRSGGSTEAFF

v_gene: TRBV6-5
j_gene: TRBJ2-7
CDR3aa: CASSYRYEQYF

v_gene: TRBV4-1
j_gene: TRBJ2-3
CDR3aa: CASSLGGDPRDTQYF

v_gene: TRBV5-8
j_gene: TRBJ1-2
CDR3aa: CASSLRSGTEAYGYTF

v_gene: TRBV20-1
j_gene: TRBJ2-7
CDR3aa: CSASLDWEWEQYF

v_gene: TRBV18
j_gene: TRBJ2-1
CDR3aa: CASSPSVGGDYNEQFF

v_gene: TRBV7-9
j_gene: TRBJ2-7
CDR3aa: CASSPWPLAEQYF

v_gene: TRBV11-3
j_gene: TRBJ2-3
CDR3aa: CASSSGGGSGVTDTQYF

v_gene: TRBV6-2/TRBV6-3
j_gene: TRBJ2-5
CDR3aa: CASSLREGLQETQYF

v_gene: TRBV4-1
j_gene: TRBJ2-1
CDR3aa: CASSRDRIYNEQFF

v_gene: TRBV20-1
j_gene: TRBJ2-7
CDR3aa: CSATRLAGTYEQYF

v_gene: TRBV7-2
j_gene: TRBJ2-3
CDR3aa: CASSFGMYTDTQYF

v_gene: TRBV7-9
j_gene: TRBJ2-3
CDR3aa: CASSESGPDTQYF

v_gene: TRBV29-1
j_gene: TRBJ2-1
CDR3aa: CSVALQGVLDNEQFF

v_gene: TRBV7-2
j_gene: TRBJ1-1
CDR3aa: CASSLAAHRGGTEAFF

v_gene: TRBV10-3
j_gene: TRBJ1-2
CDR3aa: CAISEIVRAGYTF

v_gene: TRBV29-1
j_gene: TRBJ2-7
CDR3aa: CSVEISAFSYEQYF

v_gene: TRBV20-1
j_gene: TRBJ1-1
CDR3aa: CSAKDRLYEAFF

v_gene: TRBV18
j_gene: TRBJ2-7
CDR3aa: CASSPALTSYEQYF

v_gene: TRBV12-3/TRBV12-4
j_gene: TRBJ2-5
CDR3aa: CATRLAVQETQYF

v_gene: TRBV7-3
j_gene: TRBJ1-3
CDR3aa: CASSAGQWDTIYF

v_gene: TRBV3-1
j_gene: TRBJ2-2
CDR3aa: CASSHVAGAGELFF

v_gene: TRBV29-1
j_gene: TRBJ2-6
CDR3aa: CSVSGTGANVLTF

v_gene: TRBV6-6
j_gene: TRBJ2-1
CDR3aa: CASSPNNEQFF

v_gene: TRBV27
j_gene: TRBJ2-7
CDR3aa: CASSGRQGNRSYEQYF

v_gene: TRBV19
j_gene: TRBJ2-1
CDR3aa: CASSRSAGVGRNEQFF

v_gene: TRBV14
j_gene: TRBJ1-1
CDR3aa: CASSQERINTEAFF

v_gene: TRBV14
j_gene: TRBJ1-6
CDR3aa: CASSQDLNSPLHF

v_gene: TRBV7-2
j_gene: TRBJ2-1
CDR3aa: CASSLGGLAGFEQFF

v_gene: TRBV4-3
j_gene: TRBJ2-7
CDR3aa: CASSQEFRLAVYEQYF

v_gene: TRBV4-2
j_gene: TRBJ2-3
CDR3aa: CASSQEGGTRIQYF

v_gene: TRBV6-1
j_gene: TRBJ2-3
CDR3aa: CASSEGRAGGQDTQYF

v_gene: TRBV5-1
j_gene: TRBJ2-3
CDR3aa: CASSSTGLAGTDTQYF

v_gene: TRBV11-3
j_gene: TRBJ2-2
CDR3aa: CASSPGQRDTGELFF

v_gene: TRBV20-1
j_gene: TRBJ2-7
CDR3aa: CSAKQTSGYSYEQYF

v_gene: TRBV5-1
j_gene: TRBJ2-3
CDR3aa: CASSLGQGPADTQYF

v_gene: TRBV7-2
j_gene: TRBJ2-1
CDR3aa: CASSLGSGAPMRQFF

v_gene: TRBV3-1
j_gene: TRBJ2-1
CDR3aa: CASRSGQRSWAYNEQFF

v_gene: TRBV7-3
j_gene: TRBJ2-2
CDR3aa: CASSPGTSGGRTGELFF

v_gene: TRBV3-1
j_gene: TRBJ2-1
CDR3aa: CASSPREREDVMEFF

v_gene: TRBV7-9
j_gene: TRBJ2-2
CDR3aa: CASTWGDTGELFF

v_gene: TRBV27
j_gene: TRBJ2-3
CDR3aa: CASSLSAGTATDTQYF

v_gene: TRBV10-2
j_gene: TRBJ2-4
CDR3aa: CASRNGLAPNIQYF

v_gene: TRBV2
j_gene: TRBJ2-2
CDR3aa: CASSEQGDGELFF

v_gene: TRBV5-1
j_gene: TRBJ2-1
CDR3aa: CASSSPGPQQFF

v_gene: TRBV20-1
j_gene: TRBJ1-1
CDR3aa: CSATGQLLNTEAFF

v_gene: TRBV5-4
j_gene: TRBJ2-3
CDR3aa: CASSLWMGARTDTQYF

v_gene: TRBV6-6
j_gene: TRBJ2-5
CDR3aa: CASSSPQGAGETQYF

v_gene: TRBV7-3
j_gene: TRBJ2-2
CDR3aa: CASSFGVVTGELFF